This TCR beta chain was observed in a study of blood T cell repertoires in COVID-19 (dated by TCRdb to 2018 to 2021). At the level of the whole study: Samples from collaborators originated in the United States, Italy and Spain and spanned both the acute and convalescent phases of COVID-19. The prospective study material was composed of cDNA or gDNA derived from T cells, B-cell-depleted T cells, or PBMCs. Deeply sampled blood TCRbeta repertoires from subjects exposed to, actively infected with, or recovered from COVID-19 were included in the dataset. The repertoires were released in a freely available public database intended as a resource for research on the immune response to SARS-CoV-2. Samples were obtained from the ongoing ImmuneRACE study (first 160 participants) and from over 1,000 subjects provided by 6 global collaborators. Nearly every sample came with metadata listing a de-identified subject ID, COVID-19 status, age in years and sex. Where available, HLA class I and class II types were taken from metadata supplied by the sample provider and were not determined by assay-based typing.

Summary of the overall study and its limitations: The amount of clinical and demographic metadata varied by source and participant and was provided uncurated.

Each collaborating institution followed its own protocols to collect whole blood in K2EDTA tubes. For TCRbeta analysis, collaborator samples were shipped as frozen whole blood, as isolated PBMCs, or as DNA extracted from either sample type. From cysteine to phenylalanine, the CDR3 is 15 amino acids long. Left in the record is the CDR3 DNA by itself, 45 bases read in frame from the first base. Reading the germline V gene (reference sequence) gives CDR1 SSHAT and CDR2 FNYEAQ. The immunoSEQ Assay, a bias-controlled multiplex PCR, was used to amplify TCRbeta CDR3 regions from genomic DNA. The original pipeline was this. Nucleated cell counts per sample were estimated from amplification of reference gene primers within the assay. To quantify the absolute abundance of each unique TCRbeta CDR3 rearrangement, sequence reads were collapsed and filtered. Productive Simpson clonality was computed per sample as the square root of Simpson's diversity index over productive rearrangements. As stored in TCRdb, this immuneACCESS dataset retains in-frame rearrangements with V and J assigned. A fraction of the clones does not appear; measured against another copy, unresolved V genes explain less than half of the discrepancy, and the remainder lacks a known reason. V and J calls and clone size follow that table, whereas D and trimming were derived from the DNA. This sample holds around 35,000 clones; 85% were observed only once. Around 7% of the sample belongs to the ten largest clones.

On this clone itself: It lacks a known antigen. One junction end disagrees with the germline gene, perhaps due to a read error.

The sample was peripheral blood. The chain links TRBV7-7 with TRBJ2-1; TRBD2 might be the D gene, on 6 matching bases. The TCR comes from a human donor in a cohort sampled during active COVID-19. The CDR3 region reads CASSLSPGEGNEQFF. The nucleotide sequence reads as follows: TGTGCTAGCAGCTTAAGTCCGGGAGAAGGCAATGAGCAGTTCTTC.